These T cell receptor beta chains were read from a single sample in a study of blood T cell repertoires in COVID-19. The assay was immunoSEQ multiplex PCR, and TCRdb's table has in-frame clones only and misses some. The sample consists of around 82,000 clones, 75% to 95% of them appearing once. The sequenced sample was peripheral blood. The origin of the receptors is a human donor in a cohort sampled during active COVID-19. Each CDR3 is given with its conserved first and last residue. The D gene is left open where the match is weak. Not every row has a clone size; where given, it reads once, few, many or a size class.

j_call v_call clone_size d_call cdr3_nt cdr3_aa
TRBJ1-5 TRBV7-9 once TRBD1 TGTGCCAGTAAACCGGGACAGGTCAACTACCTTACTAGCAATCAGCCCCAGCATTTT CASKPGQVNYLTSNQPQHF
TRBJ1-5 TRBV6-4 . TRBD1 TGTGTACAGGGGAGAAAAAGCAATCAGCCCCAGCATTTT CVQGRKSNQPQHF
TRBJ2-7 TRBV6-6 . TRBD1 TGTGCCAGCAGTTACTCTGGGACAGGCGGTTCCGAGCAGTACTTC CASSYSGTGGSEQYF
TRBJ2-1 TRBV5-1 . . TGCGCCAGCAGCTTGGGAGGGAATTTCAACGCCAATGAGCAGTTCTTC CASSLGGNFNANEQFF
TRBJ2-7 TRBV25-1 once TRBD1 TGTGCCAGCAGTGCATACTTCAGCGACAGGGACGAGCAGTACTTC CASSAYFSDRDEQYF
TRBJ2-1 TRBV5-1 . TRBD2 TGCGCCAGCAGCCAAGGACTAGCGGGGGCGAATGAGCAGTTCTTC CASSQGLAGANEQFF
TRBJ2-1 TRBV3-1/TRBV3-2 . . TGTGCCAGCAGCCAAGATACAGGACCCTACAATGAGCAGTTCTTC CASSQDTGPYNEQFF
TRBJ2-7 TRBV5-1 . . TGCGCCAGCAGCTTGGCCGGGGACGAGCAGTACTTC CASSLAGDEQYF
TRBJ1-2 TRBV27 once . TGTGCCAGCAGTTTATTAGCCGTCCCCCAGGGTGGCTACACCTTC CASSLLAVPQGGYTF
TRBJ2-3 TRBV7-9 . . TGTGCCAGCAGCCTCGGGTCCGGGATGGGGACAGATACGCAGTATTTT CASSLGSGMGTDTQYF
TRBJ1-1 TRBV27 . . TGTGCCAGCAGTTTTACCGGGATAGGAGCTGAAGCTTTCTTT CASSFTGIGAEAFF
TRBJ2-1 TRBV23-1 . . TGCGCCAGCAAAGGGAGGGGGGTTTGGGATGAGCAGTTCTTC CASKGRGVWDEQFF
TRBJ1-6 TRBV25-1 . . TGTGCCAGCAGGCGCGGGAGCTCCTATAATTCACCCCTCCACTTT CASRRGSSYNSPLHF
TRBJ1-4 TRBV5-1 . TRBD1 TGCGCCAGCAGCTTCGGGACAGGCAATGAAAAACTGTTTTTT CASSFGTGNEKLFF
TRBJ1-2 TRBV19 once . TGTGCCAGTAGTCCCCAGGGTTCATCCTATGGCTACACCTTC CASSPQGSSYGYTF
TRBJ1-2 TRBV5-1 . . TGCGCCAGCAGCGAACCACAGGGCTTGGCGGGTGGCTACACCTTC CASSEPQGLAGGYTF
TRBJ2-1 TRBV15 . TRBD1 TGTGCCACCAGCAGAGCTTTTGGGGACAGCTACAATGAGCAGTTCTTC CATSRAFGDSYNEQFF
TRBJ2-7 TRBV10-2 once TRBD2 TGCGCCAGCAGAGATACGCGGGGGGACCACTACGAGCAGTACTTC CASRDTRGDHYEQYF
TRBJ1-2 TRBV18 . . TGTGCCAGCTCACCAAGGGTGGCAGGGGATGCCTATGGCTACACCTTC CASSPRVAGDAYGYTF
TRBJ2-1 TRBV5-1 . TRBD1 TGCGCCAGCAGCTTGGCCCCCGGGACAGAGAATGAGCAGTTCTTC CASSLAPGTENEQFF
TRBJ2-7 TRBV5-1 . TRBD1 TGCGCCAGCAGCACGCTGACAGGGCCCTACGAGCAGTACTTC CASSTLTGPYEQYF
TRBJ2-4 TRBV3-1/TRBV3-2 . . TGTGCCAGCAGCCAAATCGCAGGAGGTGCCATTCAGTACTTC CASSQIAGGAIQYF
TRBJ2-1 TRBV10-3 . . TGTGCCATCAGTGGAAATAGCGGTAACAATGAGCAGTTCTTC CAISGNSGNNEQFF
TRBJ2-5 TRBV5-3 . . TGTGCCAGAAGTGCGAGGGGGGGACCTAAAGAGACCCAGTACTTC CARSARGGPKETQYF
TRBJ2-1 TRBV28 . TRBD2 TGTGCCAGCAGCCTCGGGGGGGGGCGCTCCAATGAGCAGTTCTTC CASSLGGGRSNEQFF
TRBJ1-6 TRBV2 . . TGTGCCAGCAGCTCCGGGACAACCAATTCACCCCTCCACTTT CASSSGTTNSPLHF
TRBJ1-1 TRBV3-1/TRBV3-2 . TRBD1 TGTGCCAGCAGCCAAGCCGTGACAGGGGCGAACACTGAAGCTTTCTTT CASSQAVTGANTEAFF
TRBJ2-4 TRBV6-1 . TRBD1 TGTGCCAGCAGTGGACAGGGTACTCTCACCAAAAACATTCAGTACTTC CASSGQGTLTKNIQYF
TRBJ2-7 TRBV9 few . TGTGCCAGCAGCGTAGGGCCCAGCTCCTACGAGCAGTACTTC CASSVGPSSYEQYF
TRBJ2-7 TRBV5-1 . . TGCGCCAGCAGCTTGGGAGGTCGCGAGCAGTACTTC CASSLGGREQYF
TRBJ1-2 TRBV28 . TRBD1 TGTGCCAGCCGGCTGTTAGGGGGCTTACTCCACGGCTACACCTTC CASRLLGGLLHGYTF
TRBJ2-1 TRBV5-1 once TRBD2 TGCGCCAGCAGCCCCGGACTAGCGGGGGGGCGTATCAACAATGAGCAGTTCTTC CASSPGLAGGRINNEQFF
TRBJ1-1 TRBV5-1 once . TGCGCCAGCAGGGGCAGGACTACAAATGAAGCTTTCTTT CASRGRTTNEAFF
TRBJ1-5 TRBV20-1 . . TGCAGTGCTAGTGAAGGACATAGCAATCAGCCCCAGCATTTT CSASEGHSNQPQHF
TRBJ2-7 TRBV28 . . TGTGCCAGCAGTTTCGGTCAGGGGTTCTACGAGCAGTACTTC CASSFGQGFYEQYF
TRBJ2-1 TRBV3-1/TRBV3-2 once . TGTGCCAGCAGCCACCCCGATGGGGTACTAGTTCGCAATGAGCAGTTCTTC CASSHPDGVLVRNEQFF
TRBJ1-2 TRBV9 . . TGTGCCAGCAGCGGGCAGAATCAGGCCTATGGCTACACCTTC CASSGQNQAYGYTF
TRBJ1-5 TRBV4-3 . . TGCGCCAGCAGCCTCCGTGGAGGGGAGAATCAGCCCCAGCATTTT CASSLRGGENQPQHF
TRBJ1-2 TRBV9 . TRBD1 TGTGCCAGCAGCTCCTGGACAGGGATCGATGGCTACACCTTC CASSSWTGIDGYTF
TRBJ1-2 TRBV6-1 . . TGTGCCAGCAGTGAAGTTCTGGGGGGTAACTATGGCTACACCTTC CASSEVLGGNYGYTF
TRBJ1-2 TRBV7-6 . . TGTGCCAGCAGCCCAGACCGGAGTTATGGCTACACCTTC CASSPDRSYGYTF
TRBJ1-3 TRBV5-6 . . TGTGCCAGCAGCTTGGGGGCAGGGGTTGGAAACACCATATATTTT CASSLGAGVGNTIYF